This TCR beta chain was found in a study of T-cell memory formation after mild COVID-19. TCRdb fed the 5' RACE reads into MiXCR, producing one record per CDR3 protein. The table records about 400,000 distinct CDR3 sequences, 23% of them present only once. The V and J ends lost 5 bases and 7 bases, in that order; junction bases with no gene match: 11. The CDR3 totals 14 residues. Germline CDR1 and CDR2: KGHSH and LQKENI. The chain recombines TRBV18 with TRBJ2-7; 7 bases are a match to TRBD1. The specimen sequenced was PBMCs or a T cell subset sorted from them (not recorded which). This sequence originates from an adult woman who had mild COVID-19 (a few samples of this study predate the infection). Cell type and time point are not known. CDR3 in amino acids: CASSSYRGMGEQYF. Written as DNA, the CDR3 is TGTGCCAGCTCATCTTACAGGGGAATGGGAGAGCAGTACTTC.